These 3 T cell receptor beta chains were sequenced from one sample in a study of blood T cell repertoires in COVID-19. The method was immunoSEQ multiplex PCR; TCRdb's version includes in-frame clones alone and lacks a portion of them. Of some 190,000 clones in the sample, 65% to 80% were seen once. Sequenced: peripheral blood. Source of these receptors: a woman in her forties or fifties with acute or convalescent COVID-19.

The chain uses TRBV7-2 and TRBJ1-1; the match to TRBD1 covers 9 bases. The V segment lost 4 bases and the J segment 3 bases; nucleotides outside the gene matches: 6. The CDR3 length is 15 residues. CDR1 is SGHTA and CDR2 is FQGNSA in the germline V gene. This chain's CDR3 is CASSSQGARDTEAFF. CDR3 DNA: TGTGCCAGCAGCTCACAGGGGGCGCGGGACACTGAAGCTTTCTTT.

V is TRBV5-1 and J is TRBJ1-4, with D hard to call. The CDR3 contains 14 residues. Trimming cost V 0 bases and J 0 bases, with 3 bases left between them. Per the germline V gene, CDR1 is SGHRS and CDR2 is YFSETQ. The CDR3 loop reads CASSLGATNEKLFF. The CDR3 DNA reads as TGCGCCAGCAGCTTGGGCGCAACTAATGAAAAACTGTTTTTT.

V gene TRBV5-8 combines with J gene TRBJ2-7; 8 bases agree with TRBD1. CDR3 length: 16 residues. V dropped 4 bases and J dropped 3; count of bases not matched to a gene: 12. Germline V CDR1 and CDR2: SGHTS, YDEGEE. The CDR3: CASSLKYGQGDYEQYF. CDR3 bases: TGTGCCAGCAGCCTGAAATACGGACAGGGTGACTACGAGCAGTACTTC.